Listed here are 15 T cell receptor beta chains from one sample, sequenced in a study of T cells in Graves' hyperthyroidism and ophthalmopathy (dated by TCRdb to between 2019 and 2020). The method was multiplex PCR. The data were produced on an Illumina HiSeq 2000. Amplification of TCR beta CDR3 regions was carried out from RNA transcripts. The TCR CDR3 was subjected to a first round of RT-PCR using the HTBI primer set and the Qiagen OneStep RT-PCR kit. The raw public data were reprocessed by TCRdb itself: fastp quality trimming at Q25, MiXCR clonotype calling, in-frame beta chains only. Each CDR3 protein appears once, grouped with its most common genes and DNA. The sample data list some 600,000 distinct CDR3 sequences, and roughly 50% of these were observed just once. The ten most abundant clones make up roughly 8.2% of the sample. The sample taken for sequencing was peripheral blood or thyroid tissue (not recorded which). Source of these receptors: a woman between 18 and 29 years old with Graves' hyperthyroidism. Donor details come from another sample of the same person, matched by shared clones.

The chain employs TRBV12-3 or TRBV12-4 and TRBJ2-6, with D possibly called TRBD1 or TRBD2 (5 bases each). V was pared by 3 bases and J by 14 bases, with 8 bases between. The CDR3 contains 11 residues. In nucleotides, the CDR3 is TGTGCCAGCAGTTTCGGGGCGCTCCTGACTTTC. Translated: CASSFGALLTF.

J is TRBJ1-5 and V is TRBV27; possibly TRBD1 for D (5 bases). The ends were cut back, 6 bases at V and 0 bases at J, with 12 bases in the middle. CDR1 is MNHEY and CDR2 is SMNVEV in the germline V gene (reference sequence). The CDR3 is 15 amino acids. The CDR3 sequence is CASRTQGGSNQPQHF. DNA for the CDR3: TGTGCCAGCAGGACCCAGGGCGGTAGCAATCAGCCCCAGCATTTT.

Ten or more counts support this clonotype. The rearrangement links TRBV29-1 to TRBJ1-2, with D possibly matching TRBD1 (6 bases). Trimming stripped 3 bases from V and 3 bases from J, with 11 bases between. This CDR3 has 13 residues. Germline CDR1 reads SQVTM; CDR2 reads ANQGSEA. Written as DNA, the CDR3 is TGCAGCGTTGACAGGGGTACCCACTATGGCTACACCTTC. Translating gives CSVDRGTHYGYTF. Using reference TRBV29-1 and TRBJ1-2 for the parts outside the CDR3, the full variable domain is SAVISQKPSRDICQRGTSLTIQCQVDSQVTMMFWYRQQPGQSLTLIATANQGSEATYESGFVIDKFPISRPNLTFSTLTVSNMSPEDSSIYLCSVDRGTHYGYTFGSGTRLTVV.

The chain joins TRBV7-6 to TRBJ2-2; D is possibly TRBD1 (6 bases). CDR1 is SGHVS, CDR2 FNYEAQ, per germline. The length of the CDR3 is 17 residues. Trimming pared 5 bases from V and 1 base from J, leaving 17 bases between. The CDR3 sequence: CASSRSAGAGNTGELFF. The CDR3 nucleotides are TGTGCCAGCAGCCGGTCGGCAGGGGCGGGGAACACCGGGGAGCTGTTTTTT.

Worth noting for this clonotype: This clone may be a read error of a much larger clone one base away. The chain uses TRBV7-3 and TRBJ2-5, with a weak D call TRBD2 (5 bases). This CDR3 has 15 residues. Trimming cost V 4 bases and J 5 bases, with 17 bases left between them. CDR1 is SGHTA, CDR2 FQGTGA, per germline. Written as DNA, the CDR3 is TGTGCCAGCAGCTCAGATTGCGGGCGAGGGGAGACCCAGTACTTC. Amino acid sequence: CASSSDCGRGETQYF.

This clonotype came up once. V usage is TRBV5-4 and J usage is TRBJ1-2; no firm D call. Germline V gives CDR1 SGHNT, CDR2 YYREEE (reference sequence). Trimming removed 5 bases from V and 4 bases from J, with 12 bases in between. The CDR3 length is 13 residues. CDR3 sequence reads: CASRPDASYGYTF. Here the CDR3 DNA reads TGTGCCAGCAGACCGGACGCTTCCTATGGCTACACCTTC.

The chain links TRBV6-1 to TRBJ2-5, with D maybe TRBD2 (6 bases). This CDR3 contains 14 residues. Germline CDR1 MNHNS, CDR2 SASEGT. V was shortened by 7 bases and J by 2 bases, with 14 bases between the two germline ends. The DNA for the CDR3 is TGTGCCAGCAAACGGGAGAAAAGTCAAGAGACCCAGTACTTC. Protein sequence: CASKREKSQETQYF.

This chain joins TRBV29-1 and TRBJ1-5; 8 bases line up with TRBD1. Unmatched junction bases numbered 8, after V lost 6 bases and J lost 7 bases. Germline V gene lookup returns CDR1 SQVTM and CDR2 ANQGSEA. This CDR3 has 13 amino acids. CDR3 DNA sequence: TGCAGCGTAGTTGTACAGGGGGGGCAGCCCCAGCATTTT. Translation gives CSVVVQGGQPQHF.

The V and J genes are TRBV20-1 and TRBJ1-5; 7 nucleotides match TRBD1. The V and J ends lost 5 bases and 5 bases, in that order; junction bases with no gene match: 6. The CDR3 totals 13 residues. Germline CDR1 reads DFQATT; CDR2 reads SNEGSKA (reference sequence). CDR3 coding DNA: TGCAGTGCTTCAGGGGGTCAACATCAGCCCCAGCATTTT. This sequence encodes CSASGGQHQPQHF.

This clonotype was counted between two and nine times. The chain carries TRBV2 and TRBJ1-2, with a weak D call TRBD1 (5 bases). CDR1 is SNHLY, CDR2 FYNNEI, per germline. V lost 8 bases, J lost 8 bases, and 18 bases lay in between. The CDR3 is 13 amino acids. CDR3 loop: CASSPAEGDGYTF. Written as DNA, the CDR3 is TGTGCCAGCTCACCAGCGGAAGGGGACGGCTACACCTTC.

This clonotype was found a few times. The chain is built from TRBV27 and TRBJ1-2; D may be TRBD1 (6 bases). V was shortened by 6 bases and J by 0 bases, with 11 bases between the two germline ends. The CDR3 sequence is 14 residues long. CDR1 is MNHEY, CDR2 SMNVEV, per germline (reference sequence). The CDR3 region has the DNA TGTGCCAGCAGAGGTAGGGGGTCTAACTATGGCTACACCTTC. It is translated as CASRGRGSNYGYTF.

This clonotype was seen more than once but under ten times. The chain has TRBV20-1 and TRBJ2-2; D remains unclear. Trimming shortened V by 0 bases and J by 6 bases, and 11 bases separated the two germline ends. The CDR3 has 14 residues. CDR1 and CDR2 (germline): DFQATT, SNEGSKA (reference sequence). Written as DNA, the CDR3 is TGCAGTGCTAGAGAACAGACCAGTCCCGGGGAGCTGTTTTTT. Residues: CSAREQTSPGELFF.

The table lists this clonotype with many counts. V usage is TRBV7-2 and J usage is TRBJ1-6; unclear D gene. V lost 2 bases to trimming and J lost 7 bases, with 15 bases between them. Germline V lookup: CDR1 SGHTA, CDR2 FQGNSA. The CDR3 spans 16 residues. CDR3 residues: CASSLMVRVTNSPLHF. The CDR3 region has the DNA TGTGCCAGCAGCTTAATGGTCCGTGTGACGAATTCACCCCTCCACTTT.

The chain has TRBV7-8 and TRBJ1-2; D perhaps matches TRBD1 (6 bases). Trimming shortened V by 6 bases and J by 4 bases, and 15 bases separated the two germline ends. CDR1 is SGHVS, CDR2 FQNEAQ, per germline. This CDR3 comprises 14 residues. CDR3 bases: TGTGCCAGCAGACAGACGACAGGAGGCTATGGCTACACCTTC. Encoded protein: CASRQTTGGYGYTF.

In its sample, this clonotype was seen a few times. The rearrangement links TRBV6-5 to TRBJ1-1; 8 bases align to TRBD1. Germline V gene sequence: CDR1 MNHEY, CDR2 SVGAGI. The CDR3 contains 15 residues. V lost 6 bases, J lost 0 bases, and 6 bases stayed unmatched. CDR3 loop: CASSALGQVNTEAFF. The DNA for the CDR3 is TGTGCCAGCAGCGCCCTGGGACAGGTGAACACTGAAGCTTTCTTT.